This TCR beta chain was recorded in a study of T-cell memory formation after mild COVID-19. Across the study: TCR clusters were largely donor specific.

Concerning this clonotype itself: The antigen is not known.

5'RACE, which relied on constant-segment primers, yielded TCR alpha and TCR beta cDNA libraries carrying sample barcodes and UMIs. TCRdb redid the calling of the 5' RACE reads with MiXCR, one entry per CDR3 protein. The table has some 86,000 distinct CDR3 sequences, around 27% seen once; the top ten hold roughly 41%. The V gene's germline CDR1 is SEHNR and CDR2 FQNEAQ (reference sequence). This CDR3 contains 10 residues. The study's findings and limits: A second wave expanding day 15 to 37 was CD4+-biased; contracting clones were balanced.

The rearrangement links TRBV7-9 to TRBJ1-1; D possibly corresponds to TRBD1 (6 bases). The sequenced material came from PBMCs or a T cell subset sorted from them (not recorded which). This clonotype was sampled from a man aged 18 to 30 who had mild COVID-19 (a few samples of this study predate the infection). Cell type and time point are not known. CDR3 sequence reads: CASSGTEAFF. DNA of the CDR3: TGTGCGTCCTCCGGGACAGAAGCTTTCTTT.